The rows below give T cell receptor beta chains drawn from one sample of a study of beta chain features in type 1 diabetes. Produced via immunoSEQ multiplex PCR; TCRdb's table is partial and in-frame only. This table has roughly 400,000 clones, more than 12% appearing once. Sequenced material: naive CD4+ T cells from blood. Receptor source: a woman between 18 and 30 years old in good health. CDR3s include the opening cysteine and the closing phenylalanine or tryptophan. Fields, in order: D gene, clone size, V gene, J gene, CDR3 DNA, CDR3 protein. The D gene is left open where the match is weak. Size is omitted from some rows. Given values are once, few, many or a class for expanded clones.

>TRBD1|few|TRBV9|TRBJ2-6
TGTGCCAGCAGCGTCAGGGACAGGGTCCTCTCTGGGGCCAACGTCCTGACTTTC
CASSVRDRVLSGANVLTF
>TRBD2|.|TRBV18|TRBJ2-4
TGTGCCAGCTCAGATCCGGGACTAGCGGGAGGGAAAAACATTCAGTACTTC
CASSDPGLAGGKNIQYF
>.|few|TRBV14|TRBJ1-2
TGTGCCAGCAGCCAAGATCCGGGGAGGTACTATGGCTACACCTTC
CASSQDPGRYYGYTF
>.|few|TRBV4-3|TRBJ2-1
TGCGCCAGCAGCCAAACAGGGTCTGATGGTACCAATGAGCAGTTCTTC
CASSQTGSDGTNEQFF
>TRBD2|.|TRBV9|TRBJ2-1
TGTGCCAGCAGCCCGACTAGCGGGAGATTCGATGAGCAGTTCTTC
CASSPTSGRFDEQFF
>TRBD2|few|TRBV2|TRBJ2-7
TGTGCCAGCAGGGCGGGAGGGTCCGAGCAGTACTTC
CASRAGGSEQYF
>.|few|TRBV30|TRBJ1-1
TGTGCCTGGACACGGGGGACTGAAGCTTTCTTT
CAWTRGTEAFF
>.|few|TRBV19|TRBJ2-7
TGTGCCAGTATTGAGACGGGTCACGAGCAGTACTTC
CASIETGHEQYF
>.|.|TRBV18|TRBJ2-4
TGTGCCAGCTCACTTCAGACTAGTTCTTCCAAAAACATTCAGTACTTC
CASSLQTSSSKNIQYF
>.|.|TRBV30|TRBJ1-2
TGTGCCTGGAATCTTAACTATGGCTACACCTTC
CAWNLNYGYTF
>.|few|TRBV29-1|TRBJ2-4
TGCAGCGTTGTGTCACATAGTCTCAAAGGGGTGCGGAACATTCAGTACTTC
CSVVSHSLKGVRNIQYF
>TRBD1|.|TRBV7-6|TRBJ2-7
TGTGCCAGCAGCTTAGGTGGGACAGTCACCTACGAGCAGTACTTC
CASSLGGTVTYEQYF
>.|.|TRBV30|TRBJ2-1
TGTGCCTGGAGCGTACAGGTCGAGCAGTTCTTC
CAWSVQVEQFF
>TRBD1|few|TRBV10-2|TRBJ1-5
TGCGCCAGCAGTGAGTCGGGAACAGGGGCAGACCAGCCCCAGCATTTT
CASSESGTGADQPQHF
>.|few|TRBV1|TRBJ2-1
TGCACCAGCAGCCAAGATCGGCGCGGGAGGGCCATGAATGAGCAGTTCTTC
CTSSQDRRGRAMNEQFF
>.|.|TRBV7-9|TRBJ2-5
TGTGCCAGCAGCTTATTGTCGGGGACCCAGTACTTC
CASSLLSGTQYF
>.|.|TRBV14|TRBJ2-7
TGTGCCAGCAGCCAAGTCCTCTACGAGCAGTACTTC
CASSQVLYEQYF
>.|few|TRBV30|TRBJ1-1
TGTGCCTGGAGCCGCCAAGCCTCGGAGTATGCTTTCTTT
CAWSRQASEYAFF
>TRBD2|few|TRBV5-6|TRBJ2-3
TGTGCCAGCAGCCTTCTAGCGGTCAGCACAGATACGCAGTATTTT
CASSLLAVSTDTQYF
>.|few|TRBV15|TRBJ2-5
TGTGCCACCAGCAGAGATGCGGGACAGCAAGAGACCCAGTACTTC
CATSRDAGQQETQYF
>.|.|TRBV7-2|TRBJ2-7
TGTGCCAGCAGCTTCGGGACTCTTAGCTCCTACGAGCAGTACTTC
CASSFGTLSSYEQYF
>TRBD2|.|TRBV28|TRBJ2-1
TGTGCCAGCCCTCGCCCGGGACTAGCGGGTAACAATGAGCAGTTCTTC
CASPRPGLAGNNEQFF
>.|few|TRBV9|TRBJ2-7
TGTGCCAGCAGCGCGACACGGTCGGGGGAGCAGTACTTC
CASSATRSGEQYF
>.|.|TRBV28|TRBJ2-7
TGTGCCAGCAGTATAAGAGCGGATCTTTACGAGCAGTACTTC
CASSIRADLYEQYF
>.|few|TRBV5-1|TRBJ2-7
TGCGCCAGCAGCTTGGCAGAACGGGAGATCACCTACGAGCAGTACTTC
CASSLAEREITYEQYF
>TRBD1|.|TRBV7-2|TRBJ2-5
TGTGCCAGCAGCTTAAACAGGGGGCTAGAGACCCAGTACTTC
CASSLNRGLETQYF
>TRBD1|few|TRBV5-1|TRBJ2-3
TGCGCCAGCAGCTCGGACAGGCTAGCCTCAGATACGCAGTATTTT
CASSSDRLASDTQYF
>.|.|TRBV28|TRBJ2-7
TGTGCCAGCAGTTCCGGACTTTACGAGCAGTACTTC
CASSSGLYEQYF
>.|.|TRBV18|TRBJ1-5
TGTGCCAGCTCACCCGTGAATCAGCCCCAGCATTTT
CASSPVNQPQHF
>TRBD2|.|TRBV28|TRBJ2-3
TGTGCCAGCAGCCCATACTCGGGTAAAGCGGGAGTGACAGATACGCAGTATTTT
CASSPYSGKAGVTDTQYF
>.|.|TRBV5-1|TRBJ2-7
TGCGCCAGCAGCTTTCTGGGGGCAACCTACGAGCAGTACTTC
CASSFLGATYEQYF
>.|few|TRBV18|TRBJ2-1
TGTGCCAGCTCACCAGGGGGGTCCAATGAGCAGTTCTTC
CASSPGGSNEQFF
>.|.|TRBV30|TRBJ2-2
TGTGCCTGGAGCAACCCGGGGGTATTCAGGAACACCGGGGAGCTGTTTTTT
CAWSNPGVFRNTGELFF
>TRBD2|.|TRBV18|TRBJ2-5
TGTGCCAGCTCACCACGTAGCGGGAGAGAGACCCAGTACTTC
CASSPRSGRETQYF
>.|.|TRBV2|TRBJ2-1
TGTGCCAACAACGAAAACGCCTTCCCAACCTACAATGAGCAGTTCTTC
CANNENAFPTYNEQFF
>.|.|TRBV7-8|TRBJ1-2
TGTGCCAGCAGCCCCGGACTTGGTGGCTACACCTTC
CASSPGLGGYTF
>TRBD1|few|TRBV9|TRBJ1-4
TGTGCCAGCAGCGGTGGGACAGGGGAGGGGGAAAAACTGTTTTTT
CASSGGTGEGEKLFF
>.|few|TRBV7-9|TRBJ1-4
TGTGCCAGCAGCTTGATAGGGGCTGGTGAAAAACTGTTTTTT
CASSLIGAGEKLFF
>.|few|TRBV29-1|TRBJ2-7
TGCAGCGTTGCCTTATCGGGTTTTTCCCACGAGCAGTACTTC
CSVALSGFSHEQYF
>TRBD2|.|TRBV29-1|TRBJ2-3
TGCAGCGTTGACCTAGCGGGGGGGGATACGCAGTATTTT
CSVDLAGGDTQYF
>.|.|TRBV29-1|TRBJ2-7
TGCAGCGTTGAGATTAAGGTGGGCGAGCAGTACTTC
CSVEIKVGEQYF
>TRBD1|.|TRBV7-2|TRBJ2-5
TGTGCCAGCAGCTACGACAGGGGGCTGGAGACCCAGTACTTC
CASSYDRGLETQYF
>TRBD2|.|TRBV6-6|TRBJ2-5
TGTGCCAGCAGTTACGCTACCGGGACTAGCGGAGAGACCCAGTACTTC
CASSYATGTSGETQYF
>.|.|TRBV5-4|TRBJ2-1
TGTGCCAGCAGCTTGGGCGGCCTCAGCAATGAGCAGTTCTTC
CASSLGGLSNEQFF
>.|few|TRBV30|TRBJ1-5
TGTGCCTGGAGGGGTCAGGCTCATCAGCCCCAGCATTTT
CAWRGQAHQPQHF
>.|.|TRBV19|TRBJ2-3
TGTGCCAGCGCAGAACCTAGCACAGATACGCAGTATTTT
CASAEPSTDTQYF
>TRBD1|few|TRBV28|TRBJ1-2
TGTGCCAGCAGTACACCTCTCGGGACAGGGGCCAACTATGGCTACACCTTC
CASSTPLGTGANYGYTF
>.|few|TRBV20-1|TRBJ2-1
TGCAGTAGGGACTCAAACAATGAGCAGTTCTTC
CSRDSNNEQFF
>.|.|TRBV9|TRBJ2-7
TGTGCCAGCAGCGTAGGGACAGCTTCCTACGAGCAGTACTTC
CASSVGTASYEQYF
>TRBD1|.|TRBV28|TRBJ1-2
TGTGCCAGCAGCCAAGGGACAGGCACCTATGGCTACACCTTC
CASSQGTGTYGYTF
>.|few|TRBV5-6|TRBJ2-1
TGTGCCAGCAGCTTATTGCGGGACCGGTCCTACAATGAGCAGTTCTTC
CASSLLRDRSYNEQFF
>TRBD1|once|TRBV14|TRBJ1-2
TGTGCCAGCAGCCAAGATTTGGGCGACAGGGCAATACTGCTTGGCTACACCTTC
CASSQDLGDRAILLGYTF
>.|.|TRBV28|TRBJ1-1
TGTGCCAGCACCCCTTTTACGGTCAACACTGAAGCTTTCTTT
CASTPFTVNTEAFF
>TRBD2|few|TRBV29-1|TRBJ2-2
TGCAGCGTTGAAGACGTTTGGGAGCGGGAGGGCCCAAACACCGGGGAGCTGTTTTTT
CSVEDVWEREGPNTGELFF